This record covers a single T cell receptor beta chain. Its binding antigen is unknown. No base qualities exist here, and no much larger clone lies one base off it. This record belongs to a study of beta chain features in type 1 diabetes listed by TCRdb under 2018. Regarding the complete study: No differences in mean age, gender distribution, total cell number or subset yield were found between patients and healthy donors. Across all samples, about 110 million sorted cells were examined, and cell number per subset correlated strongly with RNA yield. In the study, recently diagnosed type 1 diabetes patients and matched healthy donors were compared on the TCRB repertoires of their sorted circulating CD4+ T cell subsets. Whereas all 30 or so donors provided naive and central memory subsets, regulatory and stem cell-like memory subsets were isolated from just 8 patients and about eight healthy donors.

Taken from the germline V gene, the CDR1 and CDR2 loops are SGHAT and FQNNGV. Trimmed from V: 5 bases; trimmed from J: 2 bases; junction bases lacking a gene match: 4. The CDR3 measures 14 amino acids from cysteine to phenylalanine. The only DNA kept is the CDR3, 42 bases in frame from the first base. Each donor gave one peripheral blood draw, around 0.12 L on average, collected into heparinised tubes. Naive, central memory, regulatory and stem cell-like memory CD4+ T cells were sorted on a BD FACSAria II using a panel including CD45RO, CCR7, CD25, CD127, CD95 and CD27. Purity was above 98% for every sorted population. PBMCs were separated immediately by Lymphoprep density gradient centrifugation and were stained directly, without being cultured. So that batch effects would be minimized, each experiment stained and sorted samples in pairs, pairing one healthy donor with one patient. The entire isolated RNA was reverse transcribed using the High Capacity cDNA Reverse Transcription Kit, and thus expressed TCRB transcripts were sequenced. Deep immunoSEQ sequencing was applied to naive, central memory and regulatory T cell samples, giving an average of around 4 million total reads per sample. After sorted cells were lysed in RLT buffer, RNA was extracted with DNase-treated RNeasy Micro or Mini kits, with the choice depending on cell number. To prevent cross-contamination, each cell subset was processed individually, whereas patient and healthy donor samples were processed jointly. TCRB sequences were amplified from cDNA with the immunoSEQ multiplex PCR, producing 87-bp fragments spanning the CDR3 region. Sequencing of the amplicons was done on the Illumina HiSeq platform. In the authors' own workflow: Synthetic template baselines were used to correct PCR bias computationally, reads within Hamming distance 2 were collapsed together, and singletons that could not be merged were discarded. Reads were aligned against IMGT to assign V, D and J genes, CDR3 length and insertions or deletions at six rearrangement sites. Clonotype counts were normalized to sorted cell number within each subset before computing true diversity and Gini coefficients with the tcR R package. The overlap coefficient, calculated on TCRB nucleotide sequences, was used to measure repertoire sharing. As a proxy for the pre-selection repertoire, out-of-frame TCRB sequences from naive cells were analyzed. TCRdb obtained this table from immuneACCESS and retained in-frame rearrangements with V and J assigned. These tables miss some clones; where compared with another copy, unresolved V genes account for less than half of the shortfall, and the remainder is unexplained. The V and J calls and clone size are taken from that table; D and trimming were inferred from the DNA. The sample yields a few hundred thousand clones; approximately 13% were counted once. Of the sample, 0.015% to 0.02% falls within the top ten clones.

What the authors observed across the whole study: Shorter templates might be favored by PCR, yet because patient and control samples were amplified and corrected together, any such skew would affect both groups equally. Naive, central memory and regulatory TCRB repertoires appeared to be more similar among patients than among healthy donors. At VDJ recombination sites, type 1 diabetes patients had fewer insertions and more deleted nucleotides, which implies abnormalities in thymic rearrangement. In all four CD4+ subsets, TCRB CDR3 length was moderately but significantly shorter in type 1 diabetes patients. Because cDNA was sequenced instead of genomic DNA, activated cells with high expression could be over-represented, although the groups did not differ in activation or CD3 levels. Because small numbers of individuals were included in the HLA sub-analyses, any influence of HLA type on TCRB rearrangement was left unresolved.

This clonotype was obtained from a young man with type 1 diabetes. Recombination linked TRBV11-2 to TRBJ2-3; a stretch of 7 junction bases matches TRBD2. Material: naive CD4+ T cells from blood. The cell subset or site label of this sample denotes: true naive CD4+ T cells. The CDR3 is CASSPTSFTDTQYF. The DNA reads as follows: TGTGCCAGCAGCCCGACTAGCTTCACAGATACGCAGTATTTT.